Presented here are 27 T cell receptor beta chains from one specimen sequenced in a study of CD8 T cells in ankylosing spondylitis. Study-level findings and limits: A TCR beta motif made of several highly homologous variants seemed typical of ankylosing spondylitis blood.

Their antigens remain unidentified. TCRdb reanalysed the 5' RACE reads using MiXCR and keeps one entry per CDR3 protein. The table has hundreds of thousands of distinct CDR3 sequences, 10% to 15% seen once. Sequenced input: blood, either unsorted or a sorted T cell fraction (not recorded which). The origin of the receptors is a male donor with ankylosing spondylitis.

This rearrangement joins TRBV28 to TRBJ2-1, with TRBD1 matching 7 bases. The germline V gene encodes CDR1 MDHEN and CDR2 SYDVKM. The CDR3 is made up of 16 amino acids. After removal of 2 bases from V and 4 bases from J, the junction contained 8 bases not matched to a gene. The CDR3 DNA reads TGTGCCAGCAGTTTACCACTTTACAGGGGTTACAATGAGCAGTTCTTC. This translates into CASSLPLYRGYNEQFF.

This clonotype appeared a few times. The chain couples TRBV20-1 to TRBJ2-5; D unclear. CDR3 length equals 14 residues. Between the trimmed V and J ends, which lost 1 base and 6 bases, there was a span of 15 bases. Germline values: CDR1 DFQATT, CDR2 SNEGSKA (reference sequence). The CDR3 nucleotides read TGCAGTGCTAGAGCCGTTCTTTCGTTCCAGACCCAGTACTTC. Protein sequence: CSARAVLSFQTQYF.

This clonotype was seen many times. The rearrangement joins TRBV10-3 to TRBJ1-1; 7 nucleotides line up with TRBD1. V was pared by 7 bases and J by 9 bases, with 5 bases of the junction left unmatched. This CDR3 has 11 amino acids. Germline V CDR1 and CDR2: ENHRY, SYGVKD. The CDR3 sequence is CAIKGTDKAFF. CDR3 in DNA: TGTGCCATCAAAGGGACAGACAAAGCTTTCTTT.

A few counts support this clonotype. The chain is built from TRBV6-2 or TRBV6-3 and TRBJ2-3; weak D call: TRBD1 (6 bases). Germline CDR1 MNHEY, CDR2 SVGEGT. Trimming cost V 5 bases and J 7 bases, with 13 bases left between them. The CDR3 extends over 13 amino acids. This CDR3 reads CASSGSTGNTQYF. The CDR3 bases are TGTGCCAGCAGTGGATCGACAGGAAATACGCAGTATTTT.

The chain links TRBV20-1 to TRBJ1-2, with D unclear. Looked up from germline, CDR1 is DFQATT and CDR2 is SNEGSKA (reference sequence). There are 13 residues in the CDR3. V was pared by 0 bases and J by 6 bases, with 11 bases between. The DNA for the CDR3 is TGCAGTGCTAGAGAGGGCTTAGGGAATGGCTACACCTTC. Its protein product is CSAREGLGNGYTF.

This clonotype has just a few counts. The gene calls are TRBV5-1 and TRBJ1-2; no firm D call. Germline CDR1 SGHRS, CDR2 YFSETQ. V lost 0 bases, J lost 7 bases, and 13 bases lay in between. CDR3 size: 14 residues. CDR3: CASSLGGTISGYTF. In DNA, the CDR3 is TGCGCCAGCAGCTTGGGGGGAACTATCTCTGGCTACACCTTC.

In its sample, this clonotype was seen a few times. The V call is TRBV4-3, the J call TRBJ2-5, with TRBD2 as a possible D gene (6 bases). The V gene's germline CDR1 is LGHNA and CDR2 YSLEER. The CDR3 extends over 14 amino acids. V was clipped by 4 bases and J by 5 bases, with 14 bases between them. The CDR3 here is CASSRSGLGETQYF. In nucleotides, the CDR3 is TGCGCCAGCAGCCGAAGCGGGTTAGGGGAGACCCAGTACTTC.

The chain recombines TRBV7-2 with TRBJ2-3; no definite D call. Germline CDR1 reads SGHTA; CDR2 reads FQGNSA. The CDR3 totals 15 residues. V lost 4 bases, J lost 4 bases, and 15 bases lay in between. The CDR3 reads CASSSASGLADTQYF. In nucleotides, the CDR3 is TGTGCCAGCAGCTCCGCCTCAGGATTGGCAGATACGCAGTATTTT.

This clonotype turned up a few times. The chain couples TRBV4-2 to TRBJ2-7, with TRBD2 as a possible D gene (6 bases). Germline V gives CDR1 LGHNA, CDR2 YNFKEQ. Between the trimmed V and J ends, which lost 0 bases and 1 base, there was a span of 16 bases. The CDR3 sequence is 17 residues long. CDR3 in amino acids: CASSQDMDRGRSYEQYF. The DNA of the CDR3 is TGTGCCAGCAGCCAAGATATGGATCGGGGGAGGTCCTACGAGCAGTACTTC.

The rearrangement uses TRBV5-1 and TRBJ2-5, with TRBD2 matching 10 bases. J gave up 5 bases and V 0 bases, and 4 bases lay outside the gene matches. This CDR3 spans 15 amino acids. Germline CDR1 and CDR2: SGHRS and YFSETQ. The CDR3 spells CASSLAAGGPETQYF. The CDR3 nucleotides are TGCGCCAGCAGCTTGGCAGCGGGGGGGCCTGAGACCCAGTACTTC.

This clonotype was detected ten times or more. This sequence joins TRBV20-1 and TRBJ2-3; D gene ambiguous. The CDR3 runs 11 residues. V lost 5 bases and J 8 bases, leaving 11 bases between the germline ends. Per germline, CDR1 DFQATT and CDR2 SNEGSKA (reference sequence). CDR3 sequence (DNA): TGCAGTGCTTCTACTCCGGGTACGCAGTATTTT. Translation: CSASTPGTQYF.

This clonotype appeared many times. CDR3 region: CASSKRGLVQETQYF. Written as DNA, the CDR3 is TGTGCCAGCAGCAAACGGGGACTAGTCCAAGAGACCCAGTACTTC. The chain recombines TRBV3-1 with TRBJ2-5; 8 bases map to TRBD2. Germline V gene lookup returns CDR1 LGHDT and CDR2 YNNKEL (reference sequence). V shed 5 bases, J shed 1 base, and the junction held 6 bases outside the gene matches. This CDR3 has 15 residues.

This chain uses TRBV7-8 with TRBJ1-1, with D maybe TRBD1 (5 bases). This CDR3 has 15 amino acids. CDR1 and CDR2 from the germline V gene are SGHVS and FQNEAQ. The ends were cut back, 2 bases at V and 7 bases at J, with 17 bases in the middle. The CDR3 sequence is CASSLRGRGPYEAFF. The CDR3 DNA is TGTGCCAGCAGCTTAAGAGGGAGGGGTCCCTATGAAGCTTTCTTT.

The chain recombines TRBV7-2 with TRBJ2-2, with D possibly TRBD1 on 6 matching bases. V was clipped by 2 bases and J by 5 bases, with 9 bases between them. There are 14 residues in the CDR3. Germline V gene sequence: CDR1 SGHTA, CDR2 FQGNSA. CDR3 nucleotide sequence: TGTGCCAGCAGCTTAAGGACAGCGACCGGGGAGCTGTTTTTT. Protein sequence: CASSLRTATGELFF.

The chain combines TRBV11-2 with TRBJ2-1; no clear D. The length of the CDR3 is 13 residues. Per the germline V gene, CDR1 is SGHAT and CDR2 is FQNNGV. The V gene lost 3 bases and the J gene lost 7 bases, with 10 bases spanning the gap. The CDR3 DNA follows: TGTGCCAGCAGCTTCCGGACCTGGAATGAGCAGTTCTTC. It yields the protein CASSFRTWNEQFF.

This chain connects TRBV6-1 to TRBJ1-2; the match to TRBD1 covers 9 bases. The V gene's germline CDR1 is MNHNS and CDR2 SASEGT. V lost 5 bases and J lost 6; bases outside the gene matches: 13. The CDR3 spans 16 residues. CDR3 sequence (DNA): TGTGCCAGCAGTCAAGTACCACAGGGGGCTCGGAATGGCTACACCTTC. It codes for CASSQVPQGARNGYTF.

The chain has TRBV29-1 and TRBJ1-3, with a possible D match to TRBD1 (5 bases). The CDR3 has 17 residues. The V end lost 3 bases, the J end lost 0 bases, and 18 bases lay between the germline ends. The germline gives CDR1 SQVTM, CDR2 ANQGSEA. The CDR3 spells CSVEGRDSFDSGNTIYF. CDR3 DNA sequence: TGCAGCGTTGAGGGCCGTGACAGTTTCGACTCTGGAAACACCATATATTTT.

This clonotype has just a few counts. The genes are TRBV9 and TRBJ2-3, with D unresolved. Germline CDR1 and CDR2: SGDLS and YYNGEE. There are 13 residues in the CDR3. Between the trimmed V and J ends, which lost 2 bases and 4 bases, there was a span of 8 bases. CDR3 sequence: CASSVTTADTQYF. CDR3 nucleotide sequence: TGTGCCAGCAGCGTTACGACGGCAGATACGCAGTATTTT.

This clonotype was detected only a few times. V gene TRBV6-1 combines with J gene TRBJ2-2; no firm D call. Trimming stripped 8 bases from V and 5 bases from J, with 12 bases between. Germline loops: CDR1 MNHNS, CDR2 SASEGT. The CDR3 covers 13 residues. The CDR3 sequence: CASRPVGTGELFF. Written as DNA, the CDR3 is TGTGCCAGCCGTCCAGTGGGTACCGGGGAGCTGTTTTTT.

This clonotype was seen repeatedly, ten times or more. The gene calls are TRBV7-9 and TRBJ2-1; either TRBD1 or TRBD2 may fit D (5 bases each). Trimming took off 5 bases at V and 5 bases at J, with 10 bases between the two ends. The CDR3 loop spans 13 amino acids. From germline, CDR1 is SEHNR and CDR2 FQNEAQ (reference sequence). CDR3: CASSVGTDNEQFF. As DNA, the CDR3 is TGTGCCAGCAGCGTCGGGACGGACAATGAGCAGTTCTTC.

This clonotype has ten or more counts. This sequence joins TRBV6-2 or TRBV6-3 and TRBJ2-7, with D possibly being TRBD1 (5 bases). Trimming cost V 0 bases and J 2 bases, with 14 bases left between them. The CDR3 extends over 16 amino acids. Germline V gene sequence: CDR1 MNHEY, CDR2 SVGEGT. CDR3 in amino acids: CASSYSGQSVAYEQYF. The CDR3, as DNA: TGTGCCAGCAGTTACTCGGGGCAGTCCGTTGCCTACGAGCAGTACTTC.

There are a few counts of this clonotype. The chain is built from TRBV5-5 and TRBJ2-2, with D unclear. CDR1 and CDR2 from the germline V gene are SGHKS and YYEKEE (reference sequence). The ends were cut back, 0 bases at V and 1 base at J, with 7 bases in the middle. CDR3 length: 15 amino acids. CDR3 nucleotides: TGTGCCAGCAGCTTGGAACCGCTGAACACCGGGGAGCTGTTTTTT. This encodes CASSLEPLNTGELFF.

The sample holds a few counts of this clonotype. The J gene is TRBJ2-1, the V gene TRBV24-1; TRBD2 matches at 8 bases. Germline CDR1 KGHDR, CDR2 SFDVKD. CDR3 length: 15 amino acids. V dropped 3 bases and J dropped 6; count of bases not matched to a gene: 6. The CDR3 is CATSDLRTSSNEQFF. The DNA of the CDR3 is TGTGCCACCAGTGATCTCAGGACTAGCTCCAATGAGCAGTTCTTC.

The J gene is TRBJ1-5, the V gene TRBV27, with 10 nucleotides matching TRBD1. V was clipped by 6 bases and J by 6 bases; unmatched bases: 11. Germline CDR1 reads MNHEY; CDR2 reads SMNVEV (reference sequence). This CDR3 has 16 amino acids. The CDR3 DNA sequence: TGTGCCAGCAGACCCCTCGGACAGGGGGACAGTCAGCCCCAGCATTTT. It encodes CASRPLGQGDSQPQHF.

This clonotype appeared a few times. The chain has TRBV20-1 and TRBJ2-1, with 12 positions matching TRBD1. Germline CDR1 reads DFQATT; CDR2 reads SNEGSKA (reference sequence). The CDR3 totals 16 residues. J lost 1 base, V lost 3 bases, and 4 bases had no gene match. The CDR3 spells CSARGQGAGSYNEQFF. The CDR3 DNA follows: TGCAGTGCTAGGGGACAGGGGGCCGGGTCCTACAATGAGCAGTTCTTC.

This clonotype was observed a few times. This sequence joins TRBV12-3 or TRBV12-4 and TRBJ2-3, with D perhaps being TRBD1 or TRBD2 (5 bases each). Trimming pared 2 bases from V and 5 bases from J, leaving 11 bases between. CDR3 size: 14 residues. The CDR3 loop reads CASSLRDAEDTQYF. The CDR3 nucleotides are TGTGCCAGCAGTTTAAGGGACGCGGAAGATACGCAGTATTTT.

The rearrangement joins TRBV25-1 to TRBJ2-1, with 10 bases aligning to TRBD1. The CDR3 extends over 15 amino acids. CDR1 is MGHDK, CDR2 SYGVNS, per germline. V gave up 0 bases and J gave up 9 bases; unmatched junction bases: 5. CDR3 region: CASSEYKGQGSEQFF. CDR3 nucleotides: TGTGCCAGCAGTGAATACAAGGGACAGGGGAGTGAGCAGTTCTTC.